The present TCR beta chain was sequenced within a study of control samples from healthy donors and cancer patients. The CDR3 is 15 residues long. V dropped 3 bases and J dropped 8 bases, with 16 bases sitting between them. The V gene's germline CDR1 is MNHEY and CDR2 SMNVEV (reference sequence). The data were produced by immunoSEQ multiplex PCR, yet TCRdb's version contains in-frame clones alone and is incomplete. The table shows about 160,000 clones, with just under 95% occurring only once. The chain employs TRBV27 and TRBJ1-4; D gene uncertain. Input material: blood. The sequence was collected from a woman aged 40 to 50 in good health. CDR3 amino acids: CASSFTGRVTEKLFF. The CDR3 DNA follows: TGTGCCAGCAGTTTTACCGGACGGGTGACGGAAAAACTGTTTTTT.